Detailed here is one T cell receptor beta chain. Antigen unknown. This sample is part of a study of cytomegalovirus exposure and HLA in healthy donors. Study conclusions and caveats: TCR beta sequences reportedly predicted most subjects' HLA-A and HLA-B alleles accurately. In an earlier analysis, most TCR beta V segments were productive about 90% or about 30% of the time.

60 Vbeta and 13 Jbeta primers were used in PCR. Sequenced by immunoSEQ multiplex PCR; TCRdb stores in-frame clones only, minus some. The repertoire consists of about 170,000 clones, with around 74% occurring once and the leading ten covering about 2.9%. This CDR3 is built from 14 residues. Germline trimming cut 5 bases from V and 9 bases from J; bases unmatched to any gene: 6. Germline V CDR1 and CDR2: SGHTA, FQGTGA. Source material: PBMCs. This rearrangement joins TRBV7-3 to TRBJ2-1; 11 bases match TRBD2. The receptor's source is a female donor in good health and CMV-seronegative. This chain's CDR3 is CASSLGLAGTEQFF. In DNA, the CDR3 is TGTGCCAGCAGCCTCGGACTAGCGGGTACTGAGCAGTTCTTC.